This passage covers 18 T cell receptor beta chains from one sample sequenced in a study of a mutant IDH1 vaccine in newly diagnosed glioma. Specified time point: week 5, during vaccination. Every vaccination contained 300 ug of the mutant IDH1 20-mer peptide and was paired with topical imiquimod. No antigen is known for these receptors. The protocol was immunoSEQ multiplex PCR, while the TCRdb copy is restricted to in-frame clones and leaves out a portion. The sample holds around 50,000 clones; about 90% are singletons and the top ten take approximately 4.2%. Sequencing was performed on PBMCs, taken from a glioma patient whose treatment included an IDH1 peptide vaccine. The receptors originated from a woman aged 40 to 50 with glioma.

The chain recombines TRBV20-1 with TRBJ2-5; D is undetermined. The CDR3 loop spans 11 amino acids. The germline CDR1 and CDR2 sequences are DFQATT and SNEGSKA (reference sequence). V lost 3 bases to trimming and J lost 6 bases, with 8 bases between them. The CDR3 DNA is TGCAGTGCTAGTACAACTCAGACCCAGTACTTC. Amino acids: CSASTTQTQYF.

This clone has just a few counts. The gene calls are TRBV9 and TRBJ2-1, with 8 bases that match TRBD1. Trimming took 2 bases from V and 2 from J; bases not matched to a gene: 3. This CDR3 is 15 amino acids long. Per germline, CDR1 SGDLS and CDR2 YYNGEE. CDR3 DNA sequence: TGTGCCAGCAGCGTCTTGGACAGGGCCTACAATGAGCAGTTCTTC. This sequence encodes CASSVLDRAYNEQFF.

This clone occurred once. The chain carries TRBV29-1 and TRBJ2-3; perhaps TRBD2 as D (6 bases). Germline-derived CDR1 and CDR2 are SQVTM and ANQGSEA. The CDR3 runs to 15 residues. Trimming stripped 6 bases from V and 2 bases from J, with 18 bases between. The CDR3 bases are TGCAGCGTGGAGGGTTTTAGCGGCGACACAGATACGCAGTATTTT. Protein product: CSVEGFSGDTDTQYF.

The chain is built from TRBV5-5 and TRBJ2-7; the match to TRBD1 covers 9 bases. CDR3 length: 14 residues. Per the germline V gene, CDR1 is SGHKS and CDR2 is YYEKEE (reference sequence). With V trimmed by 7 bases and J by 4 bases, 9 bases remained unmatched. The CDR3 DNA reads TGTGCCAGCGCGACAGGGGGAGGAATGTACGAGCAGTACTTC. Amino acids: CASATGGGMYEQYF.

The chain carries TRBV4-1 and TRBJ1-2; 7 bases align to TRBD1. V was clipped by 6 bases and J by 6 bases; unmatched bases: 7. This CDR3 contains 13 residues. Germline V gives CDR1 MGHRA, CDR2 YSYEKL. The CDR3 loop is CASSLDRVHGYTF. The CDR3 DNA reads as TGCGCCAGCAGTCTCGACAGGGTCCATGGCTACACCTTC.

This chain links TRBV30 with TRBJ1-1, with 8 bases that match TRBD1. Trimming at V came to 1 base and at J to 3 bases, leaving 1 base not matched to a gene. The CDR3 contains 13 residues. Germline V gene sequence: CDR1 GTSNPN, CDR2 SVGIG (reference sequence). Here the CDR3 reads CAWSDRGYTEAFF. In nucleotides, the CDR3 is TGTGCCTGGAGTGACAGGGGGTACACTGAAGCTTTCTTT.

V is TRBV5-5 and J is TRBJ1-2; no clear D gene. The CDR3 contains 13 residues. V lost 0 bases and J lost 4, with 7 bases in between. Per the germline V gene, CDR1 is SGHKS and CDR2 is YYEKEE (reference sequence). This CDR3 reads CASSLDNTYGYTF. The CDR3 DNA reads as TGTGCCAGCAGCTTGGACAACACCTATGGCTACACCTTC.

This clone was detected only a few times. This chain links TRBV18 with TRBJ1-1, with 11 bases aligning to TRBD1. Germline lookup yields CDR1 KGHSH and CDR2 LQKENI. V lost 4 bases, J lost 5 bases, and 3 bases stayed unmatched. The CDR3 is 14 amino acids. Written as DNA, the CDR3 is TGTGCCAGCTCACGGGGGACAGGGGGAACTGAAGCTTTCTTT. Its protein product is CASSRGTGGTEAFF.

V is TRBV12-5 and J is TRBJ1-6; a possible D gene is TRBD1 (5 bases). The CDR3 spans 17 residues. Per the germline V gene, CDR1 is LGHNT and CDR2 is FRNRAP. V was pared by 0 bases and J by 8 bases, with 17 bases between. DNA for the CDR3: TGTGCTAGTGGTTTGGTCATCGGGGAGGACAATCATTCACCCCTCCACTTT. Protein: CASGLVIGEDNHSPLHF.

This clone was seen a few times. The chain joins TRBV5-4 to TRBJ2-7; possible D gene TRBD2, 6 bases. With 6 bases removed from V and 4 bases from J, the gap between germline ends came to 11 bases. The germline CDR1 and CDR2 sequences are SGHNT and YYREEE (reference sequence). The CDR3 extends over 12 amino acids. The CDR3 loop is CASNGEAYEQYF. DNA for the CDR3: TGTGCCAGCAACGGGGAGGCGTACGAGCAGTACTTC.

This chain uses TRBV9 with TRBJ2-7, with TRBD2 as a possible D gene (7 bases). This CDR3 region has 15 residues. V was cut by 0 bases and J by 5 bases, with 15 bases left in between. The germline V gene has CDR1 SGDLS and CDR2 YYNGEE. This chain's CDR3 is CASSVGEGGSHEQYF. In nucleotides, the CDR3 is TGTGCCAGCAGCGTAGGGGAGGGGGGGTCCCACGAGCAGTACTTC.

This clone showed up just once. CDR3 nucleotides: TGTGCCAGCAGTTACTCAAGCGGGAGGTCGCAGTTCTTC. Translation gives CASSYSSGRSQFF. The chain joins TRBV6-5 to TRBJ2-1; 9 bases agree with TRBD2. The germline gives CDR1 MNHEY, CDR2 SVGAGI. Unmatched junction bases numbered 3, after V lost 0 bases and J lost 12 bases. The CDR3 extends over 13 amino acids.

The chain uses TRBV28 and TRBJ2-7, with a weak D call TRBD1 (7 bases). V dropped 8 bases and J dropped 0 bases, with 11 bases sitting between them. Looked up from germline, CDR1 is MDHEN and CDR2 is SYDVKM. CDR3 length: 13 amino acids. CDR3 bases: TGTGCCAGCGGGGGGACAGCCTCCTACGAGCAGTACTTC. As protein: CASGGTASYEQYF.

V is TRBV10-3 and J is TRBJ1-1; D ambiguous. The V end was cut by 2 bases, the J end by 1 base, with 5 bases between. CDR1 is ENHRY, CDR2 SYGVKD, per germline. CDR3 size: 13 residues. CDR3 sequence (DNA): TGTGCCATCAGTGAGGTGGGGAACACTGAAGCTTTCTTT. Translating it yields CAISEVGNTEAFF.

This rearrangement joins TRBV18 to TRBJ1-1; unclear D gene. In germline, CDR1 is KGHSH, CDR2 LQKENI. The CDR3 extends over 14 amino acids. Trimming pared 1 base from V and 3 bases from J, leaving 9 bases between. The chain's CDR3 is CASSPQVGDTEAFF. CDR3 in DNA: TGTGCCAGCTCACCACAGGTCGGGGACACTGAAGCTTTCTTT.

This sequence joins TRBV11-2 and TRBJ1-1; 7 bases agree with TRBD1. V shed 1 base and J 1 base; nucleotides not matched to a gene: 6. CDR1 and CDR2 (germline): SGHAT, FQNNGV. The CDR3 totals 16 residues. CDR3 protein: CASSLVMGQPNTEAFF. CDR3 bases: TGTGCCAGCAGCTTAGTTATGGGACAGCCGAACACTGAAGCTTTCTTT.

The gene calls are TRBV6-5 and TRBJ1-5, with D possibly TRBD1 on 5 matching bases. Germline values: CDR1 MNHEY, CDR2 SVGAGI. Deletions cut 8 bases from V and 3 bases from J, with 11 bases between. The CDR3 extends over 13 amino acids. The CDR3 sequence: CASCSGVNQPQHF. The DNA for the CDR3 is TGTGCCAGCTGCTCGGGGGTCAATCAGCCCCAGCATTTT.

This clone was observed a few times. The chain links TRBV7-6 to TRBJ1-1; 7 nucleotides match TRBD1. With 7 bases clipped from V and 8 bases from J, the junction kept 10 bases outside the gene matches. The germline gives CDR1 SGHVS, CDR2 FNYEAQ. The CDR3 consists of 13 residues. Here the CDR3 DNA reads TGTGCCAGCACTTACCGAGGGGGCTCCGAAGCTTTCTTT. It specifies CASTYRGGSEAFF.